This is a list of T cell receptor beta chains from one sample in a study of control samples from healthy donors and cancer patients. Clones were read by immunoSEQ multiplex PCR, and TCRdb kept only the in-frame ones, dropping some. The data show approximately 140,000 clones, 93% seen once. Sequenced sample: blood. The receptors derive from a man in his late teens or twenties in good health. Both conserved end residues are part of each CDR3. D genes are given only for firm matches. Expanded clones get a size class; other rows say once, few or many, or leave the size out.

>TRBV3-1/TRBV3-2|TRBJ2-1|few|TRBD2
TGTGCCAGCAGCCAAGCACTAGCGGCTTACAATGAGCAGTTCTTC
CASSQALAAYNEQFF
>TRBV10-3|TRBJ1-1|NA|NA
TGTGCCATCAGTGAGTCATCCGGGCGTCGGGTGCGGCCTGAAGCTTTCTTT
CAISESSGRRVRPEAFF
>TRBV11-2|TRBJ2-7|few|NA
TGTGCCAGCAGCCAACCAGGGTCCATGACTCACGAGCAGTACTTC
CASSQPGSMTHEQYF
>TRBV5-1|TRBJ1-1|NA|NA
TGCGCCAGCAGACCCGGAAACACTGAAGCTTTCTTT
CASRPGNTEAFF
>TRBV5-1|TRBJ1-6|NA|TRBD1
TGCGCCAGCAGCCCTCGGACAGGGCCTAATTCACCCCTCCACTTT
CASSPRTGPNSPLHF
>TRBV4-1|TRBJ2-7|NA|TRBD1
TGCGCCAGCAGCCAAGAAGGGGGACAGGGGGTATCCTACGAGCAGTACTTC
CASSQEGGQGVSYEQYF
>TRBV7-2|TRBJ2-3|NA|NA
TGTGCCAGCAGCTTAGAGGCAAGGGGGTCAGATACGCAGTATTTT
CASSLEARGSDTQYF
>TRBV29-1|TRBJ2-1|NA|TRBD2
TGCAGCGTTGATGGACTAGTGTCCAATGAGCAGTTCTTC
CSVDGLVSNEQFF
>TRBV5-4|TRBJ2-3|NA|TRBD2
TGTGCCAGCAGCTTGGGGACTAGCGGGAGCCCAGATACGCAGTATTTT
CASSLGTSGSPDTQYF
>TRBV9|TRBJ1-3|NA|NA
TGTGCCAGCAGCGTAGAGGACAGCTCTGGAAACACCATATATTTT
CASSVEDSSGNTIYF
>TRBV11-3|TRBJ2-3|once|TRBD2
TGTGCCAGCAGCCCCGGACTAGCGGGGAGCACAGATACGCAGTATTTT
CASSPGLAGSTDTQYF
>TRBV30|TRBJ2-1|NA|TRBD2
TGTGCCTGGAGTATAGCGGGGACTGACAATGAGCAGTTCTTC
CAWSIAGTDNEQFF
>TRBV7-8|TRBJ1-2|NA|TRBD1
TGTGCCAGCAGCTCACAGGGGACTATCTATGGCTACACCTTC
CASSSQGTIYGYTF
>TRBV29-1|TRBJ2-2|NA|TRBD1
TGCAGCGTTGACCCAGGGGGCGCGGGGACCGGGGAGCTGTTTTTT
CSVDPGGAGTGELFF
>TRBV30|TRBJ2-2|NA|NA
TGTGCCTGGAGGGCGGGGATCGGGGAGCTGTTTTTT
CAWRAGIGELFF
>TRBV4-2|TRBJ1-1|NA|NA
TGTGCCAGCAGGGACCAGCCGGAATACAGGGTCGGCACTGAAGCTTTCTTT
CASRDQPEYRVGTEAFF
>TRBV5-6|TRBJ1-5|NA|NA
TGTGCCAGCAGCCCTACAGGGTTTAATCAGCCCCAGCATTTT
CASSPTGFNQPQHF
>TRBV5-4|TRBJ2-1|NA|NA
TGTGCCAGCAGTGATAGCCGTGGATCTGGGGATGAGCAGTTCTTC
CASSDSRGSGDEQFF
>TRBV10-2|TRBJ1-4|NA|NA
TGCGCCAGCAGTGAGTTGAGAAATGAAAAACTGTTTTTT
CASSELRNEKLFF
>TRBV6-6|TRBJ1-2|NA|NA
TGTGCCAGCAGTTACGACGGTCTCTTC
CASSYDGLF
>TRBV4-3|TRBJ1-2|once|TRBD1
TGCGCCAGCAGCCAAGACGTTAGACAGGGTAATGGCTACACCTTC
CASSQDVRQGNGYTF
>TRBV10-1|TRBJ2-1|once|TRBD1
TGCGCCAGCAGTAAAAAGACAGGGAATGAGCAGTTCTTC
CASSKKTGNEQFF
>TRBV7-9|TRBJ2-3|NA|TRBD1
TGTGCCAGCAGCTTTCGGACAGGGTCAGATACGCAGTATTTT
CASSFRTGSDTQYF
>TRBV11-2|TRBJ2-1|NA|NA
TGTGCCAGCAGCTTCGCGGGAACCTACAATGAGCAGTTCTTC
CASSFAGTYNEQFF